This entry describes one TCR beta chain. Original processing notes: Estimates of nucleated cell counts were drawn from the amplification of reference gene primers. Using immunoSEQ multiplex PCR, the repertoire was profiled, and TCRdb retains in-frame clones only, with some absent. V, J and clone size were drawn from that table, and D and trimming were deduced from the DNA. Here the sample spans about 64,000 clones, 85% to 90% being singletons. The CDR3 length is 15 residues. CDR1 is SGHRS and CDR2 is YFSETQ in the germline V gene. Unmatched junction bases numbered 7, after V lost 2 bases and J lost 6 bases. This record belongs to a study of blood T cell repertoires in COVID-19. Study members were between about 18 and 95 years old and lived in over 20 US regions. Self-reported history from a screening survey and questionnaire set each donor's cohort. Donors in Cohort 3 counted as recovered after two negative PCRs, clearance, or symptom resolution.

This sequence joins TRBV5-1 and TRBJ2-3; 9 positions agree with TRBD2. The receptor comes from a woman aged 35 to 49 who had recovered from COVID-19. The sequencing sample was made of PBMCs or T cells enriched from blood (not recorded which). CDR3 region: CASSFGLAGSDTQYF. The CDR3, as DNA: TGCGCCAGCAGCTTTGGTCTAGCGGGGAGCGATACGCAGTATTTT.